This TCR beta chain was sequenced in a study of shared clonotypes between healthy human individuals. TCRdb's table, derived via immunoSEQ multiplex PCR, lists solely in-frame clones and lacks some. The sample lists approximately 700,000 clones, roughly 72% seen once, with 1.5% to 2% in the top ten. The CDR3 totals 16 residues. V dropped 3 bases and J dropped 8; count of bases not matched to a gene: 7. Germline loops: CDR1 SGDLS, CDR2 YYNGEE. This sequence joins TRBV9 and TRBJ2-1; 14 bases map to TRBD2. Sample: memory CD4+ T cells sorted from blood. Subset given: CD45RA-negative fraction. The sequence came from a woman aged 30 to 39 in good health. The CDR3 bases are TGTGCCAGCAGCGCGGCGGGACTAGCGGGAGCGCATGAGCAGTTCTTC. Translating gives CASSAAGLAGAHEQFF.